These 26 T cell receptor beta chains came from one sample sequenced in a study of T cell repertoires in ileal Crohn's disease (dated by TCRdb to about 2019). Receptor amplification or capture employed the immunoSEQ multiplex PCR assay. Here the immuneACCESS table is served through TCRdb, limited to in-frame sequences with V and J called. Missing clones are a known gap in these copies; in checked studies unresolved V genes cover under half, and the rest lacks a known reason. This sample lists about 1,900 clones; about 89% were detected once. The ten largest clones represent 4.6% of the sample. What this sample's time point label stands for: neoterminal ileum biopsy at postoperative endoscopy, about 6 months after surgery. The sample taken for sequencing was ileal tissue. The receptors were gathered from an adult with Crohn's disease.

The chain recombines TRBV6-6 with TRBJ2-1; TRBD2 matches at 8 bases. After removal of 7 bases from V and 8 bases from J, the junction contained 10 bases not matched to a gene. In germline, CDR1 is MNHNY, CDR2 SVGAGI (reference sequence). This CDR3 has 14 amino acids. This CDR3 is CASTKERESHEQFF. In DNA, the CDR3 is TGTGCCAGCACCAAAGAGCGGGAGTCCCATGAGCAGTTCTTC.

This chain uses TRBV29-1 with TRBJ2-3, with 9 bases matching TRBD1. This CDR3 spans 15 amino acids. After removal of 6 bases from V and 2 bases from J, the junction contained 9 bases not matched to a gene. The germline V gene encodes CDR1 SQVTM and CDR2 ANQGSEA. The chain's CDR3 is CSVGGTGRDTDTQYF. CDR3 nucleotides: TGCAGCGTAGGGGGGACAGGGCGTGACACAGATACGCAGTATTTT.

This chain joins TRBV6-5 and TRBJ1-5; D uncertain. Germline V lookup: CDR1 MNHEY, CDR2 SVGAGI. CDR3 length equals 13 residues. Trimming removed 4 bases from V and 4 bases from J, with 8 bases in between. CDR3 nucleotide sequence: TGTGCCAGCAGTTCTCTATCGAATCAGCCCCAGCATTTT. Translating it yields CASSSLSNQPQHF.

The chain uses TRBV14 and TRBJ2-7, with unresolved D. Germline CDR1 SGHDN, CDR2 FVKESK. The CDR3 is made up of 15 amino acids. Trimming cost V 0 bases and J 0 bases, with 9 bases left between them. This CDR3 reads CASSQDLGFSYEQYF. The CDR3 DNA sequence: TGTGCCAGCAGCCAAGATCTCGGGTTCTCCTACGAGCAGTACTTC.

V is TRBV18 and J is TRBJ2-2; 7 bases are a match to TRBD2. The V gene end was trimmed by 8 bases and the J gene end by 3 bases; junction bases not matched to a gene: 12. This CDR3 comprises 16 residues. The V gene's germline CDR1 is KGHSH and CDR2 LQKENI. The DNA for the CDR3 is TGTGCCAGCCCACGGCTCGGGAGCGGGGACACCGGGGAGCTGTTTTTT. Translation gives CASPRLGSGDTGELFF.

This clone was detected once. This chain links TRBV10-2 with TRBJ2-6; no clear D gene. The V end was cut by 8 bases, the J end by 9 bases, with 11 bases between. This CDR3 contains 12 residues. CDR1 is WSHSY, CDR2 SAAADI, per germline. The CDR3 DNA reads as TGCGCCAGCCAAACTCCGGGCAACGTCCTGACTTTC. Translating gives CASQTPGNVLTF.

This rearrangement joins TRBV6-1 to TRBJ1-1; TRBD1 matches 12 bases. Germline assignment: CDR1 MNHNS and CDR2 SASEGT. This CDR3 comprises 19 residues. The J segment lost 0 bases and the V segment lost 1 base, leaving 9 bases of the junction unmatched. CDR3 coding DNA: TGTGCCAGCAGTGAAGAGTTTGGGGACAGGGGGCCCATGAACACTGAAGCTTTCTTT. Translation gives CASSEEFGDRGPMNTEAFF.

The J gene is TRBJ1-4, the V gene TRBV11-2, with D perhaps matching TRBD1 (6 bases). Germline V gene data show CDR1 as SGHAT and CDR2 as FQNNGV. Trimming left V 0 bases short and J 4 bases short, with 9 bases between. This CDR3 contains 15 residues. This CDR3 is CASSLDGGLNEKLFF. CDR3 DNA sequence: TGTGCCAGCAGCTTAGATGGGGGCCTTAATGAAAAACTGTTTTTT.

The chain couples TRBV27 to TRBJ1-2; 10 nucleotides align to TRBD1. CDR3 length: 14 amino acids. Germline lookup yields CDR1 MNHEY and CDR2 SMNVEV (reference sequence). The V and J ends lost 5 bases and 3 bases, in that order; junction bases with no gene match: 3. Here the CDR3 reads CASSPGQGYYGYTF. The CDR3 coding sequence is TGTGCCAGCAGTCCGGGACAGGGGTACTATGGCTACACCTTC.

In nucleotides, the CDR3 is TGTGCCAGCAGGTCCGGGACTAGCGGGGGCACCTACAATGAGCAGTTCTTC. Its translation: CASRSGTSGGTYNEQFF. This chain uses TRBV7-2 with TRBJ2-1, with TRBD2 identical over 14 bases. This CDR3 has 17 amino acids. V lost 6 bases and J lost 2; bases outside the gene matches: 6. Germline CDR1 and CDR2: SGHTA and FQGNSA. The variable domain in full, completed from reference TRBV7-2 and TRBJ2-1, reads GAGVSQSPSNKVTEKGKDVELRCDPISGHTALYWYRQSLGQGLEFLIYFQGNSAPDKSGLPSDRFSAERTGGSVSTLTIQRTQQEDSAVYLCASRSGTSGGTYNEQFFGPGTRLTVL.

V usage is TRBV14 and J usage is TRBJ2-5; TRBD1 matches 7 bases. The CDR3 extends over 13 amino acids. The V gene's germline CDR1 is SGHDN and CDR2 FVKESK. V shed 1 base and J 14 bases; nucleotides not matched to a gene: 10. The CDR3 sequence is CASSQAGRQGQYF. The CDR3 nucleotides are TGTGCCAGCAGCCAAGCAGGGAGACAGGGTCAATACTTC.

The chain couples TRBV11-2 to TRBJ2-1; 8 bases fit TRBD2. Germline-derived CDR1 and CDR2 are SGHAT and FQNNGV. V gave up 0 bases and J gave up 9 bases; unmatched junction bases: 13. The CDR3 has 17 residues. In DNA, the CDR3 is TGTGCCAGCAGCTTAGAGGGGCTAGCGGGCGGAGGGGGTGAGCAGTTCTTC. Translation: CASSLEGLAGGGGEQFF.

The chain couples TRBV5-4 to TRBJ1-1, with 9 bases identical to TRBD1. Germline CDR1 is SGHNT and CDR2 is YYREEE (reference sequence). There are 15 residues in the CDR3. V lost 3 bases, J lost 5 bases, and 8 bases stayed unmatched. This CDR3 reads CASSSWTGARTEAFF. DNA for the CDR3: TGTGCCAGCAGCTCCTGGACAGGGGCTCGGACTGAAGCTTTCTTT.

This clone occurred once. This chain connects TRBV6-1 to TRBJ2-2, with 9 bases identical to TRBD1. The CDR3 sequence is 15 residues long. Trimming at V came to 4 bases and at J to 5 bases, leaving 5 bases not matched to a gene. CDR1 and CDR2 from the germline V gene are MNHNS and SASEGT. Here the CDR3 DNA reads TGTGCCAGCAGTGTTCAGGGACAGGGAACCGGGGAGCTGTTTTTT. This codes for CASSVQGQGTGELFF.

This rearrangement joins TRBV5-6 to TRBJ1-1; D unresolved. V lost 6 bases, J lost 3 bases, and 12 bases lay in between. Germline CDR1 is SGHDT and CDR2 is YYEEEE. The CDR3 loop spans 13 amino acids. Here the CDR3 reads CASTPGPYTEAFF. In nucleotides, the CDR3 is TGTGCCAGCACCCCTGGCCCATACACTGAAGCTTTCTTT.

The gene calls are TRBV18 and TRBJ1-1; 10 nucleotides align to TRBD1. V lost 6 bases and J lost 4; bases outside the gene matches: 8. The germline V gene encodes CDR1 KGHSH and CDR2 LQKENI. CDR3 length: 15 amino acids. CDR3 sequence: CASSFYGQGGTEAFF. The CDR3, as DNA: TGTGCCAGCTCGTTCTACGGACAGGGGGGCACTGAAGCTTTCTTT.

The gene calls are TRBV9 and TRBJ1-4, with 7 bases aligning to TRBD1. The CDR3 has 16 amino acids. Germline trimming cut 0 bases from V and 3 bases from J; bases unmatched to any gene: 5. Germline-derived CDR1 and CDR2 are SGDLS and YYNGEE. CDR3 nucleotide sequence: TGTGCCAGCAGCGTAGCACAGGGACAGCCTAATGAAAAACTGTTTTTT. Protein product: CASSVAQGQPNEKLFF.

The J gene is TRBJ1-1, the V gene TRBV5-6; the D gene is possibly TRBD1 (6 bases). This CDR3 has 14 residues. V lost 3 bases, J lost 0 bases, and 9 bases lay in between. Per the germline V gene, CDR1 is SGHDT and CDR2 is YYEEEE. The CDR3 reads CASSWTAMNTEAFF. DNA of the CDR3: TGTGCCAGCAGCTGGACAGCGATGAACACTGAAGCTTTCTTT.

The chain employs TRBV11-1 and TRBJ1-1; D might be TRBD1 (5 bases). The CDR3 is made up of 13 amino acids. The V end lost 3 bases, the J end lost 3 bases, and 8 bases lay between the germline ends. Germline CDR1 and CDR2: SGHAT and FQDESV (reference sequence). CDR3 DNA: TGTGCCAGCAGCTTCGTAGGGGACACTGAAGCTTTCTTT. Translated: CASSFVGDTEAFF. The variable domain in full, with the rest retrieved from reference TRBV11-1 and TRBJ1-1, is EAEVAQSPRYKITEKSQAVAFWCDPISGHATLYWYRQILGQGPELLVQFQDESVVDDSQLPKDRFSAERLKGVDSTLKIQPAELGDSAMYLCASSFVGDTEAFFGQGTRLTVV.

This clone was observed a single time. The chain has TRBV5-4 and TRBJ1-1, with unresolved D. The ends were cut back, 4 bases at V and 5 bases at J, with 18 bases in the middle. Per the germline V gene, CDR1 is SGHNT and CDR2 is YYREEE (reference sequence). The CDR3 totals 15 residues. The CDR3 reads CASSLDGNLRTEAFF. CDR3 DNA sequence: TGTGCCAGCAGCCTGGACGGCAATCTGCGGACTGAAGCTTTCTTT.

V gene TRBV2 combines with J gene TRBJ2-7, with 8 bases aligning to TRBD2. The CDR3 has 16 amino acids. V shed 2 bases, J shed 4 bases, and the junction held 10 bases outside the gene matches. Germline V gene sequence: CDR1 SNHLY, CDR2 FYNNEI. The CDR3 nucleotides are TGTGCCAGCAGTGAACTCGACGGGAGGGCCGGGTACGAGCAGTACTTC. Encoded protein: CASSELDGRAGYEQYF.

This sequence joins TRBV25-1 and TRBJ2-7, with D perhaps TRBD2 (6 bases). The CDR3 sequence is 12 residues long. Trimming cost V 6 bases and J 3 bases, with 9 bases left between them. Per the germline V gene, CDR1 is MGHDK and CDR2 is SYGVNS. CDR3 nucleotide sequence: TGTGCCAGCAGCGGGACTTTCTACGAGCAGTACTTC. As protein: CASSGTFYEQYF.

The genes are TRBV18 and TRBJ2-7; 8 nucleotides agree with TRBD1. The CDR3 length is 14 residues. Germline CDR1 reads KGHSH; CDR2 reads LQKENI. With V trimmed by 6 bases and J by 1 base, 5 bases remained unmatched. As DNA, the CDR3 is TGTGCCAGCTCCCAGGGGGCCCCTTCCTACGAGCAGTACTTC. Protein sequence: CASSQGAPSYEQYF.

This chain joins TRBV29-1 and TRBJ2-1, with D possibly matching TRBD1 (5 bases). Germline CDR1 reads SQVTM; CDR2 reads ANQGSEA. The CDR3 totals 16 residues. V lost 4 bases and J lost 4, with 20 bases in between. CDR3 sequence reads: CSVVSVQGPRYNEQFF. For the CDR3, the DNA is TGCAGCGTTGTATCGGTCCAGGGCCCTAGGTACAATGAGCAGTTCTTC.

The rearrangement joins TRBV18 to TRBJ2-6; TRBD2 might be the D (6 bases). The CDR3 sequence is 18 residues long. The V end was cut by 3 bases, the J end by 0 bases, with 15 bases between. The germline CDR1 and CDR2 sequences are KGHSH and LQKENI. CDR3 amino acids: CASSPLSGEHSGANVLTF. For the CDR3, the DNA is TGTGCCAGCTCACCCCTCTCGGGAGAACACTCTGGGGCCAACGTCCTGACTTTC.

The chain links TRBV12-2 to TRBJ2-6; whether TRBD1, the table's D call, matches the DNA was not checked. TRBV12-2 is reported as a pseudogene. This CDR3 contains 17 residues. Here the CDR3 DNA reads TGTGCAAGGGGGGGTTGGACAGGGCTCTCTGGGGCCAACGTCCTGACTTTC. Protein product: CARGGWTGLSGANVLTF.